The source of this T cell receptor (beta chain) is a study of blood T cells in healthy people across ages. In germline, CDR1 is GTSNPN, CDR2 SVGIG (reference sequence). The CDR3 has 13 amino acids. The V gene lost 1 base and the J gene lost 9 bases, with 16 bases spanning the gap. Drawing of peripheral blood yielded about 9.6 milliliters from each donor. A second roughly 6 to 12 cycle PCR used barcoded and J-beta primers. With 12 random nucleotides, a template-switch adaptor tagged each individual cDNA molecule. TCRdb reprocessed the 5' RACE reads with MiXCR, giving one entry per CDR3 protein. This table holds under 1 million distinct CDR3 sequences, under 45% found once. General observations from the study: Whereas aged donors had fewer naive CD4+ cells, long-lived donors had more of them and higher diversity.

Of note for this clonotype: Its target is not known.

V usage is TRBV30 and J usage is TRBJ2-7; D possibly matches TRBD1 or TRBD2 (5 bases each). This TCR derives from a man in his 60s in good health. The specimen was blood. The CDR3 loop is CAWSGKGTSVQYF. The CDR3 DNA sequence: TGTGCCTGGAGTGGAAAAGGGACCTCGGTGCAGTACTTC.